This is a list of T cell receptor beta chains from one sample in a study of shared clonotypes between healthy human individuals. The protocol was immunoSEQ multiplex PCR, while the TCRdb copy is restricted to in-frame clones and leaves out a portion. Of a few million clones listed, approximately 90% are singletons. Input material: naive CD4+ T cells sorted from blood. The receptors come from a man aged 18 to 35 in good health. Each CDR3 is given with its conserved first and last residue. D genes are given only for firm matches. Clone sizes are given selectively: once, few, many, or a class where the clone is expanded.

D gene: NA; V gene: TRBV30; clone size: NA; J gene: TRBJ1-1; CDR3 DNA: TGTGCCTGGCTCCAGGGGATCGGGCCCACTGAAGCTTTCTTT; CDR3 protein: CAWLQGIGPTEAFF
D gene: TRBD1; V gene: TRBV10-3; clone size: NA; J gene: TRBJ2-1; CDR3 DNA: TGTGCCATCAGTGAGCCGGGCAGGGGGAGATACAATGAGCAGTTCTTC; CDR3 protein: CAISEPGRGRYNEQFF
D gene: NA; V gene: TRBV19; clone size: NA; J gene: TRBJ2-7; CDR3 DNA: TGTGCCAGTAGCACCGGGGCTGGCTACGAGCAGTACTTC; CDR3 protein: CASSTGAGYEQYF
D gene: TRBD1; V gene: TRBV19; clone size: NA; J gene: TRBJ1-6; CDR3 DNA: TGTGCCAGTAGTGCAGGGGGCGGGAATTCACCCCTCCACTTT; CDR3 protein: CASSAGGGNSPLHF
D gene: TRBD1; V gene: TRBV6-1; clone size: NA; J gene: TRBJ1-2; CDR3 DNA: TGTGCCAGCTCTCTGACCCGAGGGGGCGTCGGCTACACCTTC; CDR3 protein: CASSLTRGGVGYTF
D gene: TRBD1; V gene: TRBV5-1; clone size: NA; J gene: TRBJ1-5; CDR3 DNA: TGCGCCAGCAGCTTGGATGGGACAGGGCATCAGCCCCAGCATTTT; CDR3 protein: CASSLDGTGHQPQHF
D gene: NA; V gene: TRBV6-1; clone size: NA; J gene: TRBJ2-5; CDR3 DNA: TGTGCCAGCAGTCCCCAAGAGACCCAGTACTTC; CDR3 protein: CASSPQETQYF
D gene: NA; V gene: TRBV7-2; clone size: few; J gene: TRBJ1-1; CDR3 DNA: TGTGCCAGCAGCCACGGGACGTGGAACACTGAAGCTTTCTTT; CDR3 protein: CASSHGTWNTEAFF
D gene: TRBD1; V gene: TRBV7-9; clone size: few; J gene: TRBJ1-1; CDR3 DNA: TGTGCCAGCAGCCCAAGGACAGGGGGAGGGTACACTGAAGCTTTCTTT; CDR3 protein: CASSPRTGGGYTEAFF
D gene: NA; V gene: TRBV10-1; clone size: once; J gene: TRBJ1-1; CDR3 DNA: TGCGCCAGCAGTGAGGCCGGAGGGAACACTGAAGCTTTCTTT; CDR3 protein: CASSEAGGNTEAFF
D gene: TRBD2; V gene: TRBV2; clone size: NA; J gene: TRBJ2-3; CDR3 DNA: TGTGCCAGCAAGAGCGGGGCGGGAGATACGCAGTATTTT; CDR3 protein: CASKSGAGDTQYF
D gene: NA; V gene: TRBV19; clone size: once; J gene: TRBJ1-5; CDR3 DNA: TGTGCCAGTAGTATAGTCGGGGAGCAGCCCCAGCATTTT; CDR3 protein: CASSIVGEQPQHF
D gene: TRBD1; V gene: TRBV30; clone size: NA; J gene: TRBJ2-6; CDR3 DNA: TGTGCCTGGAGTGGAGGACAGGGACGTGGGGCCAACGTCCTGACTTTC; CDR3 protein: CAWSGGQGRGANVLTF
D gene: NA; V gene: TRBV11-3; clone size: NA; J gene: TRBJ2-7; CDR3 DNA: TGTGCCAGCAGCTTAGCCGGTGTGAGTCCCGAGCAGTACTTC; CDR3 protein: CASSLAGVSPEQYF
D gene: NA; V gene: TRBV18; clone size: few; J gene: TRBJ1-1; CDR3 DNA: TGTGCCAGCTCACCACAGGTGAACACTGAAGCTTTCTTT; CDR3 protein: CASSPQVNTEAFF
D gene: TRBD1; V gene: TRBV5-6; clone size: NA; J gene: TRBJ1-4; CDR3 DNA: TGTGCCACTTCAGGGGGCCGTAATGAAAAACTGTTTTTT; CDR3 protein: CATSGGRNEKLFF
D gene: TRBD1; V gene: TRBV10-3; clone size: NA; J gene: TRBJ1-1; CDR3 DNA: TGTGCCATCAGTGGGGCGGACAGGGCTGACACTGAAGCTTTCTTT; CDR3 protein: CAISGADRADTEAFF
D gene: NA; V gene: TRBV5-4; clone size: NA; J gene: TRBJ1-1; CDR3 DNA: TGTGCCAGCAGCTCGGACAGAATCATGAACACTGAAGCTTTCTTT; CDR3 protein: CASSSDRIMNTEAFF